Ten or more counts support the clone carrying this T cell receptor beta chain. Its antigen is not identified. The data stem from a study of prognosis after radiotherapy for stage I lung cancer. Looking at the study overall: In this cohort, every patient with non-small cell lung cancer was regarded as medically inoperable.

The CDR3 contains 15 residues. The J segment lost 9 bases and the V segment lost 5 bases, leaving 10 bases of the junction unmatched. Per germline, CDR1 SEHNR and CDR2 FQNEAQ (reference sequence). Study conclusions and caveats: Unique TCR clone counts fell after stereotactic body radiation therapy, median around 10,000 versus 6,900. Patients' TRBV and TRBJ gene usage reportedly differed by presence or absence of metastases.

Template was genomic DNA; TCR beta CDR3 amplified in two multiplex PCR rounds. First-round PCR used primers specific to each TRBV and TRBJ gene. TCRdb redid the calling of the multiplex PCR reads with MiXCR, one entry per CDR3 protein. The table lists fewer than 25,000 distinct CDR3 sequences, 35% to 45% of them singletons. V gene TRBV7-9 combines with J gene TRBJ2-1; 10 bases line up with TRBD2. The source of this sequence is a donor over 45 with non-small cell lung cancer. Sample: PBMCs, taken before or after stereotactic body radiation therapy (not recorded which). The CDR3: CASSPTSGGAGEQFF. DNA of the CDR3: TGTGCCAGCAGCCCCACCAGCGGGGGGGCTGGTGAGCAGTTCTTC.